These 18 T cell receptor beta chains share one sample of origin, sequenced in a study of beta chain features in type 1 diabetes. Study-level points and caveats: A moderate, significant TCRB CDR3 shortening appeared in type 1 diabetes across four CD4+ subsets.

Reverse transcription of all isolated RNA meant that expressed TCRB transcripts were sequenced. Produced via immunoSEQ multiplex PCR; TCRdb's table is partial and in-frame only. Of some 160,000 clones detected, around 8.4% appear once; the ten largest clones hold around 0.5%. These receptors lack a known antigen. The sample taken for sequencing was central memory CD4+ T cells from blood. The receptors were sampled from a woman under 30 with type 1 diabetes.

The rearrangement uses TRBV28 and TRBJ1-1; weak D call: TRBD1 (6 bases). CDR1 is MDHEN, CDR2 SYDVKM, per germline. V lost 3 bases and J lost 0, with 8 bases in between. The CDR3 covers 14 residues. The CDR3 nucleotides are TGTGCCAGCAGTTTGGGACAAATGAACACTGAAGCTTTCTTT. This gives the protein CASSLGQMNTEAFF.

The chain carries TRBV25-1 and TRBJ2-7, with D perhaps matching TRBD1 (7 bases). The CDR3 consists of 14 residues. The germline V gene encodes CDR1 MGHDK and CDR2 SYGVNS. V lost 4 bases and J 3 bases, leaving 13 bases between the germline ends. The CDR3 protein is CASSGQGGFYEQYF. In nucleotides, the CDR3 is TGTGCCAGCAGTGGACAGGGAGGCTTCTACGAGCAGTACTTC.

This clone was picked up a small number of times. The DNA for the CDR3 is TGTGCCAGTAGTACGACAGGGACCCTCTACGAGCAGTACTTC. Translation: CASSTTGTLYEQYF. The V and J genes are TRBV19 and TRBJ2-7; TRBD1 aligns across 7 bases. Germline V gene sequence: CDR1 LNHDA, CDR2 SQIVND (reference sequence). V dropped 4 bases and J dropped 3; count of bases not matched to a gene: 6. The CDR3 has 14 amino acids.

This clone was observed a few times. This sequence joins TRBV7-2 and TRBJ2-7, with 7 bases lining up with TRBD1. The germline V gene encodes CDR1 SGHTA and CDR2 FQGNSA. This CDR3 comprises 13 residues. After removal of 1 base from V and 4 bases from J, the junction contained 1 base not matched to a gene. The CDR3 sequence is CASSLDRGYEQYF. The CDR3 nucleotides read TGTGCCAGCAGCTTAGACAGGGGTTACGAGCAGTACTTC.

This clone was seen only a few times. The chain is built from TRBV7-9 and TRBJ2-7; D possibly corresponds to TRBD2 (5 bases). The V end lost 8 bases, the J end lost 4 bases, and 15 bases lay between the germline ends. Germline CDR1 and CDR2: SEHNR and FQNEAQ (reference sequence). CDR3 length equals 13 residues. In DNA, the CDR3 is TGTGCCAGCGGGGTCGGACCGGGGTACGAGCAGTACTTC. Its protein product is CASGVGPGYEQYF.

This clone was counted only a few times. The rearrangement links TRBV6-4 to TRBJ2-3; unclear D gene. This CDR3 is built from 14 residues. The germline V gene encodes CDR1 MRHNA and CDR2 SNTAGT. The V gene lost 3 bases and the J gene lost 7 bases, with 14 bases spanning the gap. The CDR3 bases are TGTGCCAGCAGTGAAATTTTGCGGTACAATACGCAGTATTTT. Residues: CASSEILRYNTQYF.

This clone was seen only a few times. V usage is TRBV7-2 and J usage is TRBJ2-3; D may be TRBD2 (6 bases). CDR1 is SGHTA and CDR2 is FQGNSA in the germline V gene. Trimming stripped 2 bases from V and 6 bases from J, with 12 bases between. The CDR3 is 14 amino acids. The CDR3 sequence is CASSLIAAMDTQYF. CDR3 nucleotides: TGTGCCAGCAGCTTAATAGCGGCCATGGATACGCAGTATTTT.

The V gene is TRBV9, the J gene TRBJ2-5; 8 bases align to TRBD2. Germline CDR1 and CDR2: SGDLS and YYNGEE. The CDR3 is 14 amino acids. V was pared by 4 bases and J by 0 bases, with 2 bases of the junction left unmatched. CDR3 loop: CASSREGHQETQYF. CDR3 sequence (DNA): TGTGCCAGCAGCCGGGAGGGGCACCAAGAGACCCAGTACTTC.

The genes are TRBV30 and TRBJ2-5; 11 bases fit TRBD2. Per germline, CDR1 GTSNPN and CDR2 SVGIG (reference sequence). V gave up 0 bases and J gave up 0 bases; unmatched junction bases: 3. This CDR3 region has 16 residues. DNA for the CDR3: TGTGCCTGGAGTGTAAGACTAGCGGGGCACCAAGAGACCCAGTACTTC. It specifies CAWSVRLAGHQETQYF.

V and J are TRBV7-2 and TRBJ2-6, with TRBD1 matching 7 bases. Looked up from germline, CDR1 is SGHTA and CDR2 is FQGNSA. The CDR3 extends over 16 amino acids. Trimming took 4 bases from V and 4 from J; bases not matched to a gene: 7. The CDR3 loop reads CASSSSTGAGANVLTF. The CDR3 nucleotides read TGTGCCAGCAGCTCCTCCACAGGGGCAGGGGCCAACGTCCTGACTTTC.

The chain carries TRBV7-3 and TRBJ2-3; D remains unclear. Trimming left V 5 bases short and J 3 bases short, with 9 bases between. Germline values: CDR1 SGHTA, CDR2 FQGTGA. This CDR3 comprises 13 residues. The CDR3 sequence: CASSRAPTDTQYF. The CDR3, as DNA: TGTGCCAGCAGCCGCGCCCCTACAGATACGCAGTATTTT.

This clone has a handful of counts. The chain couples TRBV30 to TRBJ1-1; perhaps TRBD1 as D (5 bases). Trimming stripped 0 bases from V and 1 base from J, with 12 bases between. This CDR3 region has 15 residues. In germline, CDR1 is GTSNPN, CDR2 SVGIG (reference sequence). CDR3 in DNA: TGTGCCTGGAGTGTACGAGTACAGGCGAACACTGAAGCTTTCTTT. Its protein is CAWSVRVQANTEAFF.

V usage is TRBV6-1 and J usage is TRBJ1-2, with TRBD1 identical over 7 bases. Germline lookup yields CDR1 MNHNS and CDR2 SASEGT. The CDR3 has 12 amino acids. The J segment lost 5 bases and the V segment lost 8 bases, leaving 5 bases of the junction unmatched. The CDR3 reads CASDRDSYGYTF. The CDR3 nucleotides read TGTGCCAGCGATCGGGACAGTTATGGCTACACCTTC.

The chain links TRBV27 to TRBJ2-6; D possibly corresponds to TRBD1 (6 bases). This CDR3 has 18 residues. The V end lost 0 bases, the J end lost 2 bases, and 14 bases lay between the germline ends. Germline V gene data show CDR1 as MNHEY and CDR2 as SMNVEV (reference sequence). CDR3 DNA sequence: TGTGCCAGCAGTTTATCCCCCACCCACAGGGCTGGGGCCAACGTCCTGACTTTC. Translating it yields CASSLSPTHRAGANVLTF.

This clone occurred a few times. This sequence joins TRBV6-5 and TRBJ1-2; D gene ambiguous. The CDR3 loop spans 12 amino acids. Trimming removed 8 bases at V and 5 bases at J, with 12 bases between. CDR1 is MNHEY and CDR2 is SVGAGI in the germline V gene. The CDR3 loop reads CASGEGLYGYTF. CDR3 coding DNA: TGTGCCAGCGGGGAGGGCTTATATGGCTACACCTTC.

This clone has just a few counts. The chain recombines TRBV7-8 with TRBJ2-3; D perhaps matches TRBD1 (5 bases). Germline V CDR1 and CDR2: SGHVS, FQNEAQ. Deletions cut 3 bases from V and 4 bases from J, with 8 bases between. The CDR3 extends over 13 amino acids. The CDR3 nucleotides read TGTGCCAGCAGCTTTAGGGGCCCAGATACGCAGTATTTT. It codes for CASSFRGPDTQYF.

This clone was seen a few times. The chain has TRBV10-3 and TRBJ2-5; 13 positions agree with TRBD2. Germline CDR1 and CDR2: ENHRY and SYGVKD. Unmatched junction bases numbered 4, after V lost 6 bases and J lost 0 bases. The CDR3 is made up of 16 amino acids. Here the CDR3 DNA reads TGTGCCATCAGGAAAGGGACTAGCGGGGACCAAGAGACCCAGTACTTC. Translation gives CAIRKGTSGDQETQYF.

A few counts support this clone. The gene calls are TRBV11-3 and TRBJ2-3, with D possibly TRBD2 on 6 matching bases. V dropped 4 bases and J dropped 0 bases, with 8 bases sitting between them. The CDR3 is 14 residues long. CDR1 and CDR2 from the germline V gene are SGHNT and YENEEA. The CDR3 DNA is TGTGCCAGCAGCTGGGACTCTAGCACAGATACGCAGTATTTT. Protein sequence: CASSWDSSTDTQYF.